A selection of T cell receptor beta chains follows, all from one sample in a study of T-cell memory formation after mild COVID-19. TCRdb analysed the 5' RACE reads with MiXCR anew, one entry per CDR3 protein. The sample records hundreds of thousands of distinct CDR3 sequences, approximately 8% being singletons. Sequencing was done on a sample of PBMCs or a T cell subset sorted from them (not recorded which). The source is a man aged 18 to 30 who had mild COVID-19 (a few samples of this study predate the infection). Cell type and time point are not known. Each CDR3 is given with its conserved first and last residue. Each record gives: CDR3 protein, CDR3 DNA, clone size, V gene, J gene, D gene. A D gene is named only where the DNA matches it firmly. Size tells how often a clone was seen (once, few, many) or the class of an expanded clone, and some rows leave it out.

CASSYGLGLNSPLHF	TGTGCCAGCAGTTACGGTCTAGGGCTTAATTCACCCCTCCACTTT	-	TRBV6-6	TRBJ1-6	-
CAWSDGIGSTEAFF	TGTGCCTGGAGTGATGGGATAGGGAGCACTGAAGCTTTCTTT	few	TRBV30	TRBJ1-1	-
CASSQRVDQETQYF	TGTGCCAGCAGCCAAAGGGTGGACCAAGAGACCCAGTACTTC	few	TRBV3-1	TRBJ2-5	-
CASSSWGGADTQYF	TGTGCCAGCAGCTCCTGGGGGGGTGCAGATACGCAGTATTTT	few	TRBV7-9	TRBJ2-3	TRBD2
CASSYYLRGQGQETQYF	TGTGCCAGCAGTTACTACCTACGGGGACAGGGCCAAGAGACCCAGTACTTC	-	TRBV6-2/TRBV6-3	TRBJ2-5	TRBD1
CASSQGDWSERTYEQYF	TGTGCCAGCAGCCAAGGGGATTGGTCAGAAAGAACCTACGAGCAGTACTTC	few	TRBV4-2	TRBJ2-7	-
CASSLTSPHEQFF	TGTGCCAGCAGTCTCACGTCACCCCATGAGCAGTTCTTC	-	TRBV6-2/TRBV6-3	TRBJ2-1	-
CASSDWGMNTEAFF	TGTGCCAGCAGTGACTGGGGTATGAACACTGAAGCTTTCTTT	-	TRBV28	TRBJ1-1	-
CASSQVGGSEAFF	TGCGCCAGCAGCCAAGTGGGGGGCTCTGAAGCTTTCTTT	-	TRBV4-1	TRBJ1-1	-
CASSLDWGKRAPLHF	TGTGCCAGCAGCCTAGATTGGGGCAAAAGGGCACCCCTCCACTTT	-	TRBV7-2	TRBJ1-6	-
CASSRRTGPSADTQYF	TGTGCCAGCAGCCGAAGGACAGGTCCTAGCGCAGATACGCAGTATTTT	many	TRBV11-3	TRBJ2-3	-
CASSSDTQQNTEAFF	TGTGCCAGCAGTTCCGACACCCAACAGAACACTGAAGCTTTCTTT	few	TRBV6-5	TRBJ1-1	-
CASSQAEEKLFF	TGTGCCAGCAGCCAAGCCGAAGAAAAACTGTTTTTT	few	TRBV3-1	TRBJ1-4	-
CASSWGSRGSGTQYF	TGTGCCAGCAGCTGGGGATCAAGGGGGAGTGGGACCCAGTACTTC	few	TRBV5-4	TRBJ2-5	-
CAWNEGATNEKLFF	TGTGCCTGGAACGAAGGTGCAACTAATGAAAAACTGTTTTTT	few	TRBV30	TRBJ1-4	-
CASSYPVTGYGYTF	TGTGCCAGCAGCTACCCAGTGACAGGATATGGCTACACCTTC	-	TRBV7-9	TRBJ1-2	-
CSAQHPQGGAEAFF	TGCAGTGCCCAACACCCACAGGGGGGCGCAGAAGCTTTCTTT	-	TRBV20-1	TRBJ1-1	TRBD1
CASSYKLAGGPKLFF	TGTGCCAGCAGTTACAAACTAGCGGGGGGGCCGAAGCTGTTTTTT	few	TRBV6-5	TRBJ2-2	TRBD2
CASSLVPGSYGYTF	TGCGCCAGCAGCTTGGTCCCAGGCAGCTATGGCTACACCTTC	few	TRBV5-1	TRBJ1-2	-
CSASSGDSSYEQYF	TGCAGTGCTTCGTCCGGAGATAGCTCCTACGAGCAGTACTTC	few	TRBV20-1	TRBJ2-7	-
CASGYTGGTEAFF	TGTGCTAGTGGCTACACAGGGGGAACTGAAGCTTTCTTT	few	TRBV12-5	TRBJ1-1	TRBD1
CASSILVFDTQYF	TGTGCCAGTAGTATACTAGTCTTCGATACGCAGTATTTT	few	TRBV19	TRBJ2-3	-
CASSQDRQGAKTQYF	TGCGCCAGCAGCCAAGATAGACAGGGGGCGAAGACCCAGTACTTC	few	TRBV4-3	TRBJ2-5	TRBD1
CASSPTGGNQPQHF	TGCGCCAGCAGCCCTACAGGGGGCAATCAGCCCCAGCATTTT	many	TRBV12-3/TRBV12-4	TRBJ1-5	TRBD1
CASSPYRGLGYEQYF	TGTGCCAGCAGCCCTTACAGGGGGCTCGGGTACGAGCAGTACTTC	many	TRBV27	TRBJ2-7	TRBD1
CASSEANFVGYEQYF	TGTGCCAGCAGTGAGGCGAACTTTGTCGGCTACGAGCAGTACTTC	-	TRBV2	TRBJ2-7	-
CASSLEPKAGGLDTQYF	TGTGCCAGCAGCTTAGAGCCAAAAGCGGGGGGCTTGGATACGCAGTATTTT	many	TRBV7-6	TRBJ2-3	TRBD2
CASKRGNQPQHF	TGTGCCAGCAAACGGGGGAATCAGCCCCAGCATTTT	few	TRBV18	TRBJ1-5	-
CASSPAGGAGTQYF	TGCGCCAGCAGCCCCGCAGGGGGCGCCGGTACGCAGTATTTT	many	TRBV4-3	TRBJ2-3	TRBD1
CASSSGLAIETQYF	TGCGCCAGCAGCTCGGGACTAGCCATAGAGACCCAGTACTTC	few	TRBV5-1	TRBJ2-5	TRBD2
CASSLSSGGSSYEQYF	TGTGCCAGCAGTTTATCTAGCGGGGGAAGCTCCTACGAGCAGTACTTC	-	TRBV27	TRBJ2-7	TRBD2
CASSQDRGWEQYF	TGTGCCAGCAGCCAAGACAGGGGTTGGGAGCAGTACTTC	-	TRBV7-9	TRBJ2-7	TRBD1
CASSLNPLGTQYF	TGTGCCAGCAGCCTAAATCCCCTGGGGACCCAGTACTTC	many	TRBV7-3	TRBJ2-5	-
CSVAPGGKETQYF	TGCAGCGTTGCTCCGGGGGGGAAAGAGACCCAGTACTTC	few	TRBV29-1	TRBJ2-5	TRBD2
CASSPGGQGGNSPLHF	TGCGCCAGCAGCCCCGGGGGGCAGGGAGGCAATTCACCCCTCCACTTT	-	TRBV4-3	TRBJ1-6	-
CSAGNRDRGEEQYF	TGCAGTGCGGGGAACCGGGACAGGGGCGAGGAGCAGTACTTC	-	TRBV20-1	TRBJ2-7	TRBD1
CASSVDSLTDTQYF	TGTGCCAGCAGCGTTGACAGTCTCACAGATACGCAGTATTTT	-	TRBV9	TRBJ2-3	-
CATSRVSGAGEKLFF	TGTGCCACCAGCAGAGTATCCGGGGCTGGGGAAAAACTGTTTTTT	few	TRBV15	TRBJ1-4	-
CASSLQGRGNSPLHF	TGTGCCAGCAGCTTGCAGGGACGGGGTAATTCACCCCTCCACTTT	-	TRBV7-2	TRBJ1-6	-
CASSRSGEDTQYF	TGTGCCAGCAGCCGTTCGGGAGAAGATACGCAGTATTTT	few	TRBV9	TRBJ2-3	-
CASSLLGQVGFF	TGTGCCAGCAGCTTGCTCGGACAAGTGGGGTTCTTC	many	TRBV5-4	TRBJ2-1	-
CSVAATLSYNEQFF	TGCAGCGTTGCCGCGACCCTCTCCTACAATGAGCAGTTCTTC	-	TRBV29-1	TRBJ2-1	-